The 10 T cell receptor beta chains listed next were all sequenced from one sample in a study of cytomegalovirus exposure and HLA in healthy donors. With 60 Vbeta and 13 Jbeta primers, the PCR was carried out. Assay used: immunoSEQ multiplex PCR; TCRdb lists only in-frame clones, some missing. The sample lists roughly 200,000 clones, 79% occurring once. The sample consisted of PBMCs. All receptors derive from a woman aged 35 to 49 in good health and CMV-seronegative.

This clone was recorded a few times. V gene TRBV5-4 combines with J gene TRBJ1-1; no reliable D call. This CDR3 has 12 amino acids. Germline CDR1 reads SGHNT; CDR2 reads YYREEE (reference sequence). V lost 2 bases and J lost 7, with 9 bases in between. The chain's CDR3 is CASSFRQNEAFF. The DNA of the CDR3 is TGTGCCAGCAGCTTCAGGCAGAATGAAGCTTTCTTT.

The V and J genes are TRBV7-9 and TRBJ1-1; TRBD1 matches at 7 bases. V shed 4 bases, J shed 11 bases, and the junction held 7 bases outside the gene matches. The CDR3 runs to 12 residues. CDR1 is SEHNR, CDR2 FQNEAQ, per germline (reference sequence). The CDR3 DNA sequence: TGTGCCAGCAGCTCGACAGGGAGTCATGCTTTCTTT. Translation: CASSSTGSHAFF.

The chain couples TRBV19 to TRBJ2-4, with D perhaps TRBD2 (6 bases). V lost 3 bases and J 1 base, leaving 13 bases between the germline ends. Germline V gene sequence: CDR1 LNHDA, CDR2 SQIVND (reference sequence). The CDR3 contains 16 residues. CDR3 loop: CASSIPSGEAKNIQYF. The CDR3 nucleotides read TGTGCCAGTAGTATCCCCTCGGGGGAGGCCAAAAACATTCAGTACTTC. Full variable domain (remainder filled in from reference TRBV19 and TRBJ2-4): DGGITQSPKYLFRKEGQNVTLSCEQNLNHDAMYWYRQDPGQGLRLIYYSQIVNDFQKGDIAEGYSVSREKKESFPLTVTSAQKNPTAFYLCASSIPSGEAKNIQYFGAGTRLSVL.

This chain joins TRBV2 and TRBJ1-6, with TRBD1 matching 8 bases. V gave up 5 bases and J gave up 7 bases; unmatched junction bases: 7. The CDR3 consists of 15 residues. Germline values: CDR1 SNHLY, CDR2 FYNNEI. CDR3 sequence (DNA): TGTGCCAGCAGTCTATTGACAGGGGAAAATTCACCCCTCCACTTT. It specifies CASSLLTGENSPLHF.

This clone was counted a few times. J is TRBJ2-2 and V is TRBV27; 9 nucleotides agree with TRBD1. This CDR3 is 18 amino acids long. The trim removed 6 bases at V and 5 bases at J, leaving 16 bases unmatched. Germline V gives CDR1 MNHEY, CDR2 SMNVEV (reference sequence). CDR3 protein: CASRTGTGTLLDTGELFF. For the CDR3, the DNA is TGTGCCAGCAGAACCGGGACAGGGACCCTATTGGATACCGGGGAGCTGTTTTTT.

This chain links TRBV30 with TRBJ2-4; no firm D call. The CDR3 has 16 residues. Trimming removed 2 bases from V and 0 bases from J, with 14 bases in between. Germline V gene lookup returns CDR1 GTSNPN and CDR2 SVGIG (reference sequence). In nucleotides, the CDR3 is TGTGCCTGGAGTTCGGGTCTTCCATTAGCCAAAAACATTCAGTACTTC. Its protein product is CAWSSGLPLAKNIQYF.

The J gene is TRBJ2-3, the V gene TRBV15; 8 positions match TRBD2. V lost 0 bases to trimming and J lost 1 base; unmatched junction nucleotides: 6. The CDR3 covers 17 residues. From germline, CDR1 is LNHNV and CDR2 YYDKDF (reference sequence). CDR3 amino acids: CATSRDLTGGGTDTQYF. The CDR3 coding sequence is TGTGCCACCAGCAGAGATTTGACGGGAGGGGGCACAGATACGCAGTATTTT.

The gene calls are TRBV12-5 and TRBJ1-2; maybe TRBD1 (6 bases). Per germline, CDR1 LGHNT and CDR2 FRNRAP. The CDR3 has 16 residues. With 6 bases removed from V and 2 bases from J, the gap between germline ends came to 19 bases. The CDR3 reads CASGGVGGPSNYGYTF. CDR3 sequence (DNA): TGTGCTAGTGGGGGTGTGGGGGGGCCATCAAACTATGGCTACACCTTC. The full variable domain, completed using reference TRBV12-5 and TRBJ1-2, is DARVTQTPRHKVTEMGQEVTMRCQPILGHNTVFWYRQTMMQGLELLAYFRNRAPLDDSGMPKDRFSAEMPDATLATLKIQPSEPRDSAVYFCASGGVGGPSNYGYTFGSGTRLTVV.

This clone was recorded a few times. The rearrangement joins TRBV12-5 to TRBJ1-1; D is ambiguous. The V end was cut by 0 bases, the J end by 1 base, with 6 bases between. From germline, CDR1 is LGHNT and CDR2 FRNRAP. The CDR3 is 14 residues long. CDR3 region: CASGLVQQNTEAFF. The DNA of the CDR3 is TGTGCTAGTGGTTTGGTACAGCAGAACACTGAAGCTTTCTTT.

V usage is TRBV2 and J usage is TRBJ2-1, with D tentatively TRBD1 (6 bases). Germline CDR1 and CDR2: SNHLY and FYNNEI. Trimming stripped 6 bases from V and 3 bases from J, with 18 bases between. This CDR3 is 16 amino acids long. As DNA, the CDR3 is TGTGCCAGCAGGCAAACTACAGGGTACGACTACAATGAGCAGTTCTTC. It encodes CASRQTTGYDYNEQFF.